These 17 T cell receptor beta chains were all obtained from the same sample, sequenced in a study of T-cell reconstitution after alpha-beta-depleted transplantation in children. As it was prepared, the TCRbeta library received unique molecular identifiers. Each CDR3 protein is one row after TCRdb ran MiXCR on the PCR reads. The repertoire includes 450,000 to 700,000 distinct CDR3 sequences, 27% of them detected once, and less than 40% sits in the top ten. The sequences come from PBMCs, collected before TCRalphabeta/CD19-depleted stem cell transplant. The receptors derive from a boy younger than two with Wiskott-Aldrich syndrome, due to receive a stem cell transplant.

This clonotype has at least ten counts. The V gene is TRBV5-1, the J gene TRBJ2-1; TRBD2 aligns across 9 bases. CDR1 SGHRS and CDR2 YFSETQ come from the germline V gene. The length of the CDR3 is 16 residues. With V trimmed by 0 bases and J by 8 bases, 9 bases remained unmatched. CDR3 nucleotides: TGCGCCAGCAGCTTGGTTCGTAGCGGGAGCGTAGATGAGCAGTTCTTC. This codes for CASSLVRSGSVDEQFF.

J is TRBJ2-1 and V is TRBV20-1; D is unclear. This CDR3 has 13 amino acids. The V gene's germline CDR1 is DFQATT and CDR2 SNEGSKA (reference sequence). V lost 5 bases to trimming and J lost 0 bases, with 8 bases between them. DNA for the CDR3: TGCAGTGCTGCGGCGAGCTCCTACAATGAGCAGTTCTTC. It translates to CSAAASSYNEQFF.

This clonotype was seen more than once but under ten times. This chain joins TRBV6-1 and TRBJ2-2; tentatively, D is TRBD2 (6 bases). Germline loops: CDR1 MNHNS, CDR2 SASEGT. Trimming removed 6 bases at V and 5 bases at J, with 16 bases between. The CDR3 covers 15 residues. For the CDR3, the DNA is TGTGCCAGCAGGGGACCGGGAGAGGTGACCGGGGAGCTGTTTTTT. Its protein is CASRGPGEVTGELFF.

The rearrangement joins TRBV6-1 to TRBJ2-2; D ambiguous. The CDR3 length is 15 residues. Looked up from germline, CDR1 is MNHNS and CDR2 is SASEGT. Trimming removed 8 bases at V and 0 bases at J, with 13 bases between. The CDR3 here is CASAWSPSNTGELFF. Here the CDR3 DNA reads TGTGCCAGCGCCTGGTCTCCTTCGAACACCGGGGAGCTGTTTTTT.

The rearrangement links TRBV5-1 to TRBJ2-1, with 9 bases fitting TRBD1. CDR3 size: 15 residues. J was trimmed by 5 bases and V by 4 bases; bases with no gene match: 7. The germline V gene encodes CDR1 SGHRS and CDR2 YFSETQ. CDR3 sequence (DNA): TGCGCCAGCAGCGCGGGACAGGGCGCCCACAATGAGCAGTTCTTC. As protein: CASSAGQGAHNEQFF.

This chain joins TRBV5-1 and TRBJ2-7; D may be TRBD1 or TRBD2 (7 bases each). The CDR3 covers 16 residues. Germline V CDR1 and CDR2: SGHRS, YFSETQ. Trimming shortened V by 3 bases and J by 7 bases, and 23 bases separated the two germline ends. In DNA, the CDR3 is TGCGCCAGCAGCTCAGGGGGAGCTAGCGGTGCCTGGGAGCAGTACTTC. Translated: CASSSGGASGAWEQYF.

This chain links TRBV5-1 with TRBJ2-2; 8 nucleotides align to TRBD1. Trimming removed 4 bases from V and 3 bases from J; junction bases left unmatched: 8. This CDR3 contains 16 residues. Looked up from germline, CDR1 is SGHRS and CDR2 is YFSETQ. DNA for the CDR3: TGCGCCAGCAGCCACGGACAGGGCACCGACACCGGGGAGCTGTTTTTT. The encoded protein is CASSHGQGTDTGELFF.

The chain couples TRBV5-1 to TRBJ2-5; possibly TRBD1 or TRBD2 for D (5 bases each). Germline loops: CDR1 SGHRS, CDR2 YFSETQ. This CDR3 is built from 13 residues. V lost 2 bases and J 5 bases, leaving 10 bases between the germline ends. The DNA for the CDR3 is TGCGCCAGCAGCTTCAACGGGGCTGAGACCCAGTACTTC. This encodes CASSFNGAETQYF.

The chain joins TRBV9 to TRBJ2-2; D might be TRBD1 (6 bases). This CDR3 spans 14 amino acids. Between the trimmed V and J ends, which lost 7 bases and 0 bases, there was a span of 10 bases. Germline CDR1 reads SGDLS; CDR2 reads YYNGEE. The CDR3: CASRGQANTGELFF. The CDR3 DNA reads TGTGCCAGCCGGGGACAAGCGAACACCGGGGAGCTGTTTTTT.

The V and J genes are TRBV28 and TRBJ1-5; the D is unclear. The V end was cut by 8 bases, the J end by 2 bases, with 19 bases between. In germline, CDR1 is MDHEN, CDR2 SYDVKM. This CDR3 region has 16 residues. The CDR3 DNA reads as TGTGCCAGCCACCCAGCGGGCGGGATGGGCAATCAGCCCCAGCATTTT. Translation gives CASHPAGGMGNQPQHF.

This clonotype was detected only a few times. The chain is built from TRBV15 and TRBJ2-5; 7 bases fit TRBD2. J was trimmed by 1 base and V by 1 base; bases with no gene match: 6. This CDR3 has 16 residues. Per the germline V gene, CDR1 is LNHNV and CDR2 is YYDKDF (reference sequence). CDR3 DNA: TGTGCCACCAGCAGAGCGGGGGGTCGCGCCCAAGAGACCCAGTACTTC. This sequence encodes CATSRAGGRAQETQYF.

This clonotype was recorded a few times. The genes are TRBV6-6 and TRBJ2-7; D is ambiguous. V was clipped by 5 bases and J by 3 bases, with 8 bases between them. Germline loops: CDR1 MNHNY, CDR2 SVGAGI (reference sequence). The CDR3 runs 12 residues. The CDR3 protein is CASSGKIYEQYF. The DNA of the CDR3 is TGTGCCAGCAGTGGGAAAATCTACGAGCAGTACTTC.

Concerning this clonotype: A much larger clone differs from this one at a single base, so this may be a read error. V is TRBV20-1 and J is TRBJ2-1; D ambiguous. CDR1 DFQATT and CDR2 SNEGSKA come from the germline V gene (reference sequence). The V gene lost 2 bases and the J gene lost 6 bases, with 2 bases spanning the gap. The CDR3 sequence is 10 residues long. The CDR3 loop reads CSARRNEQFF. The CDR3 nucleotides are TGCAGTGCTAGACGCAATGAGCAGTTCTTC.

Only a few counts were recorded for this clonotype. The V gene is TRBV30, the J gene TRBJ2-2; 9 nucleotides align to TRBD1. Trimming removed 7 bases from V and 7 bases from J; junction bases left unmatched: 10. The length of the CDR3 is 14 residues. Per the germline V gene, CDR1 is GTSNPN and CDR2 is SVGIG (reference sequence). For the CDR3, the DNA is TGTGCCTCAAACAACAGGGGGCTGGGCGGGGAGCTGTTTTTT. Its translation: CASNNRGLGGELFF.

This clonotype occurred a few times. This sequence joins TRBV27 and TRBJ2-5; D may match TRBD1 or TRBD2 (6 bases each). The CDR3 has 12 residues. The V gene lost 5 bases and the J gene lost 7 bases, with 11 bases spanning the gap. Germline V CDR1 and CDR2: MNHEY, SMNVEV (reference sequence). This CDR3 reads CASSTKGGTQYF. CDR3 DNA sequence: TGTGCCAGCAGTACGAAGGGGGGGACCCAGTACTTC.

The rearrangement joins TRBV29-1 to TRBJ2-5; the D gene could be TRBD1 or TRBD2 (5 bases each). The CDR3 length is 15 residues. Germline CDR1 reads SQVTM; CDR2 reads ANQGSEA. Trimming cost V 3 bases and J 7 bases, with 21 bases left between them. CDR3 amino acids: CSVDGDWDAQVTQYF. In DNA, the CDR3 is TGCAGCGTTGACGGTGATTGGGACGCCCAGGTGACCCAGTACTTC.

The chain combines TRBV6-1 with TRBJ2-7; 8 bases fit TRBD2. Unmatched junction bases numbered 12, after V lost 6 bases and J lost 5 bases. CDR1 MNHNS and CDR2 SASEGT come from the germline V gene. CDR3 length: 15 amino acids. CDR3 in amino acids: CASRTPGTRGNEQYF. CDR3 DNA: TGTGCCAGCAGAACTCCCGGGACTAGAGGAAACGAGCAGTACTTC.